This is a list of T cell receptor beta chains from one sample in a study of T cell responses to AZD1222 COVID-19 vaccine. Repertoires were generated with immunoSEQ multiplex PCR, while TCRdb's copy carries only in-frame clones and drops some. This table has under 80,000 clones, 80% to 85% appearing once. The specimen was peripheral blood, collected on day 0 of AZD1222 vaccination. These TCRs come from an adult in good health. Each CDR3 is given with its conserved first and last residue. Fields, in order: V gene, J gene, CDR3 length, clone size, CDR3 protein. Clone size is not always given. Where it is, it says once, few, many or a class for expanded clones.

>TRBV9|TRBJ1-5|15|NA
CASSAGTIGNQPQHF
>TRBV12-3/TRBV12-4|TRBJ2-2|13|NA
CASTLGGTGELFF
>TRBV5-1|TRBJ1-2|13|NA
CASSSGGNYGYTF
>TRBV5-1|TRBJ1-2|12|NA
CASSNRDYGYTF
>TRBV6-4|TRBJ2-1|13|NA
CASSMDAHNEQFF
>TRBV5-8|TRBJ2-7|14|NA
CASSLGQGLYEQYF
>TRBV3-1/TRBV3-2|TRBJ2-5|16|NA
CASSQEPRRALETQYF
>TRBV6-2/TRBV6-3|TRBJ2-7|14|NA
CASSSQGGYYEQYF
>TRBV28|TRBJ1-5|15|few
CASSPGQGFNQPQHF
>TRBV28|TRBJ2-1|12|NA
CASNDWDYEQFF
>TRBV30|TRBJ2-2|13|NA
CAWSVRKGGELFF
>TRBV27|TRBJ1-5|17|NA
CASSHRQGRMSNQPQHF
>TRBV5-3|TRBJ2-7|18|NA
CARSLAGWPGPDPYEQYF
>TRBV28|TRBJ2-7|16|NA
CASSLYRGSGGYEQYF
>TRBV7-2|TRBJ1-3|13|once
CASSQHLGNTIYF
>TRBV4-1|TRBJ1-5|14|NA
CASSPGTQNQPQHF
>TRBV4-2|TRBJ1-1|14|NA
CASSQVSGNTEAFF
>TRBV24-1|TRBJ1-2|15|NA
CATSDSRTGGYGYTF
>TRBV6-5|TRBJ1-2|15|NA
CASRGSLRSAYGYTF
>TRBV28|TRBJ2-4|12|NA
CLSGVAKNIQYF
>TRBV5-5|TRBJ2-2|16|few
CASSWGGTYNTGELFF
>TRBV9|TRBJ1-2|12|NA
CASSVVGAGYTF
>TRBV11-1|TRBJ1-3|16|NA
CASSSMDRAPGNTIYF
>TRBV6-2/TRBV6-3|TRBJ2-7|12|NA
CASSHPLYEQYF
>TRBV10-1|TRBJ1-2|13|NA
CASSPDRTYGYTF
>TRBV3-1/TRBV3-2|TRBJ2-3|15|NA
CASSQGGSATDTQYF
>TRBV28|TRBJ1-5|16|NA
CASRLGARHGIQPQHF
>TRBV7-2|TRBJ1-1|13|NA
CASSLLTGAEAFF
>TRBV5-4|TRBJ2-7|16|NA
CASSLGPSGRYYEQYF
>TRBV7-2|TRBJ1-2|15|NA
CASSSPKQGNYGYTF
>TRBV18|TRBJ2-2|15|NA
CASSPRGSSTGELFF
>TRBV7-3|TRBJ2-3|14|few
CASSLSGTTDTQYF
>TRBV27|TRBJ1-4|14|NA
CASTTTGAVEKLFF
>TRBV6-5|TRBJ1-1|14|NA
CASSWSRDGTEAFF
>TRBV11-2|TRBJ2-3|14|NA
CASSPLGVGDTQYF
>TRBV27|TRBJ1-3|17|few
CASSRSRQGAGGNTIYF
>TRBV4-3|TRBJ2-1|13|NA
CASSQVPDNEQFF
>TRBV7-2|TRBJ1-2|12|NA
CASSLDSYGYTF
>TRBV27|TRBJ2-7|14|NA
CASSLKPGFYEQYF
>TRBV18|TRBJ1-3|14|NA
CASSRPGQANTIYF
>TRBV5-1|TRBJ2-2|16|few
CASSLASLANTGELFF
>TRBV7-3|TRBJ2-2|16|NA
CASSLRTSGYTGELFF
>TRBV5-8|TRBJ1-5|13|NA
CASSLGGARLQHF
>TRBV7-3|TRBJ2-1|12|NA
CASSLNRVEQFF
>TRBV6-5|TRBJ1-2|15|few
CASRLGAALYYGYTF
>TRBV5-6|TRBJ1-2|16|NA
CASSWRDAFVFHGYTF
>TRBV19|TRBJ2-2|14|NA
CASSMGRYTGELFF
>TRBV10-3|TRBJ2-7|14|NA
CAISGLAGDYEQYF
>TRBV19|TRBJ2-2|15|NA
CASSWGGGAAGELFF
>TRBV6-2/TRBV6-3|TRBJ1-5|14|NA
CASSGTGGRQPQHF
>TRBV18|TRBJ2-7|15|NA
CASSPIQGLAYEQYF
>TRBV15|TRBJ2-1|15|NA
CATSRDKARGHEQFF
>TRBV29-1|TRBJ1-1|12|NA
CSVDRANTEAFF
>TRBV7-5|TRBJ2-6|15|NA
CARSLGVTGANVLTF
>TRBV7-3|TRBJ2-3|16|few
CASSLRYPSSTDTQYF